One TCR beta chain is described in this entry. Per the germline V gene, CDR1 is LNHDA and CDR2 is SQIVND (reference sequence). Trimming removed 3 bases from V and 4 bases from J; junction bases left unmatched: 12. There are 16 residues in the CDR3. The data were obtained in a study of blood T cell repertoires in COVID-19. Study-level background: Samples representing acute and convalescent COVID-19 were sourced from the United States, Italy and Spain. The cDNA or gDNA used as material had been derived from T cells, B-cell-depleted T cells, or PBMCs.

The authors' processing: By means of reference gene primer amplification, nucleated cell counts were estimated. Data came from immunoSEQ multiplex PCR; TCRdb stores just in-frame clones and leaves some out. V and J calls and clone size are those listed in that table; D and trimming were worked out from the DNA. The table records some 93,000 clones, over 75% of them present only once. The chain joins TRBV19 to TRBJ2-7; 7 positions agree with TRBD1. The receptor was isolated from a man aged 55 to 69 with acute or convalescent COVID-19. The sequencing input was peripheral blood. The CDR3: CASSIRTQGGSYEQYF. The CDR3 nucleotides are TGTGCCAGTAGTATCCGGACTCAAGGGGGCTCATACGAGCAGTACTTC.